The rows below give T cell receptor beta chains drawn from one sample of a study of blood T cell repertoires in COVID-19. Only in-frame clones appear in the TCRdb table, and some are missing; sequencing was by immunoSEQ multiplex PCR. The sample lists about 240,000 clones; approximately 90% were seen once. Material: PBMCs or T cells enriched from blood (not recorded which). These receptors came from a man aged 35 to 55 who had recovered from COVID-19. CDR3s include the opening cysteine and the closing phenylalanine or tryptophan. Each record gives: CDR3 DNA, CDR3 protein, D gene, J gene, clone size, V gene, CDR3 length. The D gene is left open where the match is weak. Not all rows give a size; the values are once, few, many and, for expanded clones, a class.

DNA: TGTGCCAGCACCGGAACAGGGGCCAATGTCTACGAGCAGTACTTC; CDR3: CASTGTGANVYEQYF; D: TRBD1; J: TRBJ2-7; size: .; V: TRBV6-5; length: 15
DNA: TGTGCCAGCAGCGTTAGGACAGGGGTGGATTCACCCCTCCACTTT; CDR3: CASSVRTGVDSPLHF; D: TRBD1; J: TRBJ1-6; size: once; V: TRBV9; length: 15
DNA: TGCAGTGCTAGTGGGGTCGGAGCAACTAATGAAAAACTGTTTTTT; CDR3: CSASGVGATNEKLFF; D: .; J: TRBJ1-4; size: .; V: TRBV20-1; length: 15
DNA: TGTGCCAGCAGCGCACGACTCCCGGAGGTAGATACGCAGTATTTT; CDR3: CASSARLPEVDTQYF; D: .; J: TRBJ2-3; size: .; V: TRBV7-3; length: 15
DNA: TGTGCCAGCAGCCCTCTATCGGGAACAGATACGCAGTATTTT; CDR3: CASSPLSGTDTQYF; D: .; J: TRBJ2-3; size: .; V: TRBV9; length: 14
DNA: TGCGCCAGCAGCTTGGCCCCAGGGGATGAAGGAGGCTACACCTTC; CDR3: CASSLAPGDEGGYTF; D: .; J: TRBJ1-2; size: .; V: TRBV5-1; length: 15
DNA: TGTGCCAGCAGCTTGGACTCCGGGACAGGAATGGTCATTCAGTACTTC; CDR3: CASSLDSGTGMVIQYF; D: TRBD1; J: TRBJ2-4; size: .; V: TRBV5-5; length: 16
DNA: TGTGCCAGTAGAATCGGGGGATCTGGAAACACCATATATTTT; CDR3: CASRIGGSGNTIYF; D: .; J: TRBJ1-3; size: .; V: TRBV19; length: 14
DNA: TGTGCCAGCAGCTACGTGAGGTTAGCGGGAGGCCAAGAGACCCAGTACTTC; CDR3: CASSYVRLAGGQETQYF; D: TRBD2; J: TRBJ2-5; size: .; V: TRBV7-2; length: 17
DNA: TGCAGTGCTAGTCGGACATTTGGAGAGACCCAGTACTTC; CDR3: CSASRTFGETQYF; D: .; J: TRBJ2-5; size: .; V: TRBV20-1; length: 13
DNA: TGTGCCAGCAGTGACTCTCTCGGTTGGTACCCTAGCGGAACCTTTAACGAGCAGTACTTC; CDR3: CASSDSLGWYPSGTFNEQYF; D: TRBD2; J: TRBJ2-7; size: .; V: TRBV6-4; length: 20
DNA: TGTGCCACCAGCACGCAGGGTGTGAACACTGAAGCTTTCTTT; CDR3: CATSTQGVNTEAFF; D: .; J: TRBJ1-1; size: .; V: TRBV15; length: 14
DNA: TGTGCCACTCTACTCATGTCAGGGGGCTCATACGAGCAGTACTTC; CDR3: CATLLMSGGSYEQYF; D: TRBD1; J: TRBJ2-7; size: .; V: TRBV6-5; length: 15
DNA: TGTGCCAGCAGCGCTCTGACTAGCGGGATGGCCCAGTACTTC; CDR3: CASSALTSGMAQYF; D: TRBD2; J: TRBJ2-5; size: .; V: TRBV28; length: 14
DNA: TGTGCCAGTAGTATTCATGCGCGGGTGGCCGTCCCTAACTATGGCTACACCTTC; CDR3: CASSIHARVAVPNYGYTF; D: .; J: TRBJ1-2; size: .; V: TRBV19; length: 18
DNA: TGTGCCAGTAGTACGGGACTAGCGGGGGACAGCAACTTC; CDR3: CASSTGLAGDSNF; D: TRBD2; J: TRBJ2-5; size: .; V: TRBV19; length: 13
DNA: TGTGCCAGCAGCTGGAGCGGGAGTAATGAGCAGTTCTTC; CDR3: CASSWSGSNEQFF; D: TRBD2; J: TRBJ2-1; size: .; V: TRBV6-5; length: 13
DNA: TGCGCCAGCAGCTTGCTGCAGGGGACAGGGTACGAGCAGTACTTC; CDR3: CASSLLQGTGYEQYF; D: TRBD1; J: TRBJ2-7; size: .; V: TRBV5-1; length: 15
DNA: TGTGCCAGCAGCTCCGAGGGGACAGGGAGCGAAGCTTTCTTT; CDR3: CASSSEGTGSEAFF; D: TRBD1; J: TRBJ1-1; size: .; V: TRBV11-2; length: 14
DNA: TGTGCCAGCAGCCAATCTCGCCAGGGGTCCTACGAGCAGTACTTC; CDR3: CASSQSRQGSYEQYF; D: .; J: TRBJ2-7; size: .; V: TRBV4-2; length: 15
DNA: TGTGCCAGCAGCGTAGAGGGGACAGGGGGCTCTGGCTACACCTTC; CDR3: CASSVEGTGGSGYTF; D: TRBD1; J: TRBJ1-2; size: .; V: TRBV9; length: 15
DNA: TGTGCCAGCAGCCCCGCCGCCGGGAGCTCCTACGAGCAGTACTTC; CDR3: CASSPAAGSSYEQYF; D: .; J: TRBJ2-7; size: .; V: TRBV7-3; length: 15
DNA: TGTGCCAGCAGCAGAAGCGGGGGGGCCGTAGATACGCAGTATTTT; CDR3: CASSRSGGAVDTQYF; D: TRBD2; J: TRBJ2-3; size: .; V: TRBV5-5; length: 15
DNA: TGCGCCAGCAGCCAAGAGACTAGCGGGGCGAGGGGAACGCAGTATTTT; CDR3: CASSQETSGARGTQYF; D: TRBD2; J: TRBJ2-3; size: .; V: TRBV4-3; length: 16
DNA: TGTGCCAGCAGCCCCTCCTGGGCAGGTCCGACCCGGGGTAACAATGAGCAGTTCTTC; CDR3: CASSPSWAGPTRGNNEQFF; D: .; J: TRBJ2-1; size: .; V: TRBV11-2; length: 19
DNA: TGTGCCAGCAGCTTAGGCCAGGGAAGCAATGAGCAGTTCTTC; CDR3: CASSLGQGSNEQFF; D: .; J: TRBJ2-1; size: .; V: TRBV7-9; length: 14
DNA: TGTGCCAGCAGTTTTAGGGGGACCATTTCCTACGAGCAGTACTTC; CDR3: CASSFRGTISYEQYF; D: .; J: TRBJ2-7; size: once; V: TRBV28; length: 15
DNA: TGCGCCAGCAGCCAAGATACCACTCGGCTACAGCGGGGTAACAATGAGCAGTTCTTC; CDR3: CASSQDTTRLQRGNNEQFF; D: TRBD2; J: TRBJ2-1; size: .; V: TRBV4-1; length: 19
DNA: TGTGCCAGCAGTTTAGACAGGGGACGGCCCCAGCATTTT; CDR3: CASSLDRGRPQHF; D: TRBD1; J: TRBJ1-5; size: once; V: TRBV27; length: 13
DNA: TGTGCCAGTAGTACCACTAGCGGGGGGTCCGATGAGCAGTTCTTC; CDR3: CASSTTSGGSDEQFF; D: TRBD2; J: TRBJ2-1; size: .; V: TRBV19; length: 15
DNA: TGTGCCAGCAGTTCCAGCGGGAGGGGGAATACAGATACGCAGTATTTT; CDR3: CASSSSGRGNTDTQYF; D: TRBD2; J: TRBJ2-3; size: .; V: TRBV28; length: 16
DNA: TGTGCCAGCAGCCTTGGGTCGGGGAGGGGATCTGGCTACACCTTC; CDR3: CASSLGSGRGSGYTF; D: .; J: TRBJ1-2; size: .; V: TRBV7-9; length: 15
DNA: TGTGCCAGCAGTTTTGGGACAGATGGCTACACCTTC; CDR3: CASSFGTDGYTF; D: TRBD1; J: TRBJ1-2; size: .; V: TRBV12-3/TRBV12-4; length: 12
DNA: TGTGCCAGCAGCTCCCCCTTGGACAGGATCCAAGAGACCCAGTACTTC; CDR3: CASSSPLDRIQETQYF; D: TRBD1; J: TRBJ2-5; size: .; V: TRBV5-6; length: 16
DNA: TGTGCCAGCAGCTCTTCTAGCTCCTACAATGAGCAGTTCTTC; CDR3: CASSSSSSYNEQFF; D: .; J: TRBJ2-1; size: .; V: TRBV13; length: 14
DNA: TGTGCCAGCACCCTCAGGCTAGCGGGAGGAGAGACCCAGTACTTC; CDR3: CASTLRLAGGETQYF; D: TRBD2; J: TRBJ2-5; size: .; V: TRBV6-5; length: 15
DNA: TGTGCCAGCAGCCCCGGACTAGCGGGAGGAGATACGCAGTATTTT; CDR3: CASSPGLAGGDTQYF; D: TRBD2; J: TRBJ2-3; size: .; V: TRBV7-2; length: 15
DNA: TGCGCCAGCAGCTTGGAGATTTCGGGGGGCAAGAACTATGGCTACACCTTC; CDR3: CASSLEISGGKNYGYTF; D: .; J: TRBJ1-2; size: .; V: TRBV5-1; length: 17
DNA: TGTGCCAGCAGCCCGGGACTAGCGGGGGCGCAGAAAGATACGCAGTATTTT; CDR3: CASSPGLAGAQKDTQYF; D: TRBD2; J: TRBJ2-3; size: .; V: TRBV5-4; length: 17
DNA: TGTGCCAGCAGTTTTGCCGGGACAGGGGTCGGAAACACCATATATTTT; CDR3: CASSFAGTGVGNTIYF; D: TRBD1; J: TRBJ1-3; size: .; V: TRBV27; length: 16
DNA: TGTGCCAGTAGGGGAACTAGCGGACCCATGGGGACCCAGTACTTC; CDR3: CASRGTSGPMGTQYF; D: TRBD2; J: TRBJ2-5; size: .; V: TRBV6-6; length: 15
DNA: TGTGCCTGGAGACCTAGGGACAGGGTTTCAGATACGCAGTATTTT; CDR3: CAWRPRDRVSDTQYF; D: TRBD1; J: TRBJ2-3; size: .; V: TRBV30; length: 15
DNA: TGTGCCAGCAGCACCCGGACAGGGAATGAAAAACTGTTTTTT; CDR3: CASSTRTGNEKLFF; D: TRBD1; J: TRBJ1-4; size: .; V: TRBV7-2; length: 14
DNA: TGTGCCAGCAGCTCCAAACGCACGGTTCGAGATGAGCAGTTCTTC; CDR3: CASSSKRTVRDEQFF; D: .; J: TRBJ2-1; size: .; V: TRBV7-6; length: 15
DNA: TGTGCCAGCAGCTCGACAGGGGGGGGCAATGAGCAGTTCTTC; CDR3: CASSSTGGGNEQFF; D: TRBD1; J: TRBJ2-1; size: .; V: TRBV7-8; length: 14